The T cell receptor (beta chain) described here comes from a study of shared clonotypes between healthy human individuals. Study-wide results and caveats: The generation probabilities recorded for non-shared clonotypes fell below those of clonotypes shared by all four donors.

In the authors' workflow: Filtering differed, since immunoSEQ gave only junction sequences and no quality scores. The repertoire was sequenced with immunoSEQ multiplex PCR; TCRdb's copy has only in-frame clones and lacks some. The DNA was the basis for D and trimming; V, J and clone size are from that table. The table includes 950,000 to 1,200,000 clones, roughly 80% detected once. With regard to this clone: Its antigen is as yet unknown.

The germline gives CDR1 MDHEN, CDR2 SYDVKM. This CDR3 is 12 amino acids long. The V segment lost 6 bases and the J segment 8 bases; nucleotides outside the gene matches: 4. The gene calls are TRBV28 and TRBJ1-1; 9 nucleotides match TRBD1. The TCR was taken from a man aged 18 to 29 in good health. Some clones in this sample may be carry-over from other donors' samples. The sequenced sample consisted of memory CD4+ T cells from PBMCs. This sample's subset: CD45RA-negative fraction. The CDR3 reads CASSGTGREAFF. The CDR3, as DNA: TGTGCCAGCAGCGGGACAGGGCGAGAAGCTTTCTTT.